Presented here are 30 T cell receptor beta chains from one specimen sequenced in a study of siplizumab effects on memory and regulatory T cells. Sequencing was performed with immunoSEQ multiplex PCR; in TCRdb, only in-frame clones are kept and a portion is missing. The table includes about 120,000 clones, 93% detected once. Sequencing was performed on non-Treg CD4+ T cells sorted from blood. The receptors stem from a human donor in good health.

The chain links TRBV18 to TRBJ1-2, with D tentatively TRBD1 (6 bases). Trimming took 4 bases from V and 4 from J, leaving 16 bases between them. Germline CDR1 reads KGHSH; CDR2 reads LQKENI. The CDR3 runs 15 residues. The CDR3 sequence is CASSLAGQLIYGYTF. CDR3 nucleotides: TGTGCCAGCTCACTTGCCGGACAGCTGATCTATGGCTACACCTTC.

The CDR3 loop is CSARVGDTF. The CDR3 DNA is TGCAGTGCTAGGGTAGGGGACACCTTC. The chain carries TRBV20-1 and TRBJ1-2; possible D gene TRBD1, 5 bases. The V end was cut by 3 bases, the J end by 12 bases, with 8 bases between. Germline CDR1 reads DFQATT; CDR2 reads SNEGSKA (reference sequence). The CDR3 runs 9 residues.

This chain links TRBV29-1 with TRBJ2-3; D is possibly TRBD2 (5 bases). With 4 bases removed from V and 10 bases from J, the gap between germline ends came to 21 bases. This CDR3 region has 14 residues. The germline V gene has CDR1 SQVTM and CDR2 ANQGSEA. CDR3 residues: CSVVDSTKAGAQYF. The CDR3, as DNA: TGCAGCGTTGTGGACTCCACGAAGGCCGGAGCGCAGTATTTT.

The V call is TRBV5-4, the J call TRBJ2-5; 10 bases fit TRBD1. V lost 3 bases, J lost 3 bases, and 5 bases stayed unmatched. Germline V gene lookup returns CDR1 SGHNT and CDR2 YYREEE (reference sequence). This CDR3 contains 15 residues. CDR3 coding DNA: TGTGCCAGCAGCTATGCCGGGACAGGGGAAGAGACCCAGTACTTC. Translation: CASSYAGTGEETQYF. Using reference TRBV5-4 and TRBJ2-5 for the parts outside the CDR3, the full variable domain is ETGVTQSPTHLIKTRGQQVTLRCSSQSGHNTVSWYQQALGQGPQFIFQYYREEENGRGNFPPRFSGLQFPNYSSELNVNALELDDSALYLCASSYAGTGEETQYFGPGTRLLVL.

For the CDR3, the DNA is TGTGCCAGTACAAGGGGGCGCGGATCGTACGAGCAGTACTTC. It yields the protein CASTRGRGSYEQYF. This sequence joins TRBV28 and TRBJ2-7; 7 positions match TRBD1. Germline-derived CDR1 and CDR2 are MDHEN and SYDVKM. Trimming cost V 9 bases and J 4 bases; bases outside gene matches: 12. This CDR3 has 14 amino acids. Together with reference TRBV28 and TRBJ2-7, the CDR3 gives the full variable domain: DVKVTQSSRYLVKRTGEKVFLECVQDMDHENMFWYRQDPGLGLRLIYFSYDVKMKEKGDIPEGYSVSREKKERFSLILESASTNQTSMYLCASTRGRGSYEQYFGPGTRLTVT.

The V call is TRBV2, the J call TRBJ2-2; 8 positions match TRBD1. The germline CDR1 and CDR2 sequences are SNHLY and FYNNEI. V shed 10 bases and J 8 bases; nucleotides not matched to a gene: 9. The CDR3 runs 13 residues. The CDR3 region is CATQGQGAGELFF. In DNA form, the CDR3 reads TGTGCCACCCAAGGGCAGGGGGCTGGGGAGCTGTTTTTT.

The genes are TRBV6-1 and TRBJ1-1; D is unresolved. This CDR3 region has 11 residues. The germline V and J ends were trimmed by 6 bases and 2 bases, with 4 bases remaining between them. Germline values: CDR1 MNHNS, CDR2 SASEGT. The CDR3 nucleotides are TGTGCCAGCAGACAAAACACTGAAGCTTTCTTT. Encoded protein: CASRQNTEAFF.

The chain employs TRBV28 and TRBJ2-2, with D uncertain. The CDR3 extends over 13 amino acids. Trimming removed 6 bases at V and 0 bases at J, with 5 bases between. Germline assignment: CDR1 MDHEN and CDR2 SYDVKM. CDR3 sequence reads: CASRWTNTGELFF. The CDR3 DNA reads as TGTGCCAGCAGGTGGACGAACACCGGGGAGCTGTTTTTT.

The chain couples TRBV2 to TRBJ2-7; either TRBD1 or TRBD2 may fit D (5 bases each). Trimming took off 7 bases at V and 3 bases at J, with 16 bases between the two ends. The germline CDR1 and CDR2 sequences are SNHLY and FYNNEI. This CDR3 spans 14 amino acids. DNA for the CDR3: TGTGCCAGCACTTTACAGACTACAGGCTACGAGCAGTACTTC. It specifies CASTLQTTGYEQYF.

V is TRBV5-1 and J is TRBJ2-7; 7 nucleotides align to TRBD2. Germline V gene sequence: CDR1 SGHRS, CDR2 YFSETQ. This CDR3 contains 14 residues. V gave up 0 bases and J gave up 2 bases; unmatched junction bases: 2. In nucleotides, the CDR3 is TGCGCCAGCAGCTTGGCTGGGGGGGCCTACGAGCAGTACTTC. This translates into CASSLAGGAYEQYF. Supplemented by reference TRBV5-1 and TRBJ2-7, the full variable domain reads KAGVTQTPRYLIKTRGQQVTLSCSPISGHRSVSWYQQTPGQGLQFLFEYFSETQRNKGNFPGRFSGRQFSNSRSEMNVSTLELGDSALYLCASSLAGGAYEQYFGPGTRLTVT.

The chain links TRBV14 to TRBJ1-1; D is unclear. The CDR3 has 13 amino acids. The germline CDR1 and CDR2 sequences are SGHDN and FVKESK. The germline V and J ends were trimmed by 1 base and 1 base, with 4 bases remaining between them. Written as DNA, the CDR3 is TGTGCCAGCAGCCAAGGGGGGAACACTGAAGCTTTCTTT. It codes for CASSQGGNTEAFF.

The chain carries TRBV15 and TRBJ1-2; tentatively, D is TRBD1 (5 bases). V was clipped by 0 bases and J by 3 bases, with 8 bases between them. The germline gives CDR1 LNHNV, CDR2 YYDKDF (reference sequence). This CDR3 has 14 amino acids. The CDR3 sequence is CATSRDRDDYGYTF. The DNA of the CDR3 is TGTGCCACCAGCAGAGATCGGGACGACTATGGCTACACCTTC.

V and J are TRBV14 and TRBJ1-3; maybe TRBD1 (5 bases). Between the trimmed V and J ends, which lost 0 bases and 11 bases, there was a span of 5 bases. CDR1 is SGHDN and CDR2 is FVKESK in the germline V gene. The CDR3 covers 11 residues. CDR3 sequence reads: CASSQEGAIYF. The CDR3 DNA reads TGTGCCAGCAGCCAAGAGGGGGCCATATATTTT.

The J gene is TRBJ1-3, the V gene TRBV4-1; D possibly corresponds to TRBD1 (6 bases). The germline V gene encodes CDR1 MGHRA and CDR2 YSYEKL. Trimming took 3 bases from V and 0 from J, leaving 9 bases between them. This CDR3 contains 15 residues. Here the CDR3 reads CASSHGQFSGNTIYF. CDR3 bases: TGCGCCAGCAGCCACGGACAGTTCTCTGGAAACACCATATATTTT.

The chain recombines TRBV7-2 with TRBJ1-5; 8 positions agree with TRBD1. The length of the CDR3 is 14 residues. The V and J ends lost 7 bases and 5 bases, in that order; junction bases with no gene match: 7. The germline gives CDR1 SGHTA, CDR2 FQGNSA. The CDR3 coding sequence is TGTGCCAGCACCCGAACAGGGGGTGATCAGCCCCAGCATTTT. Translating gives CASTRTGGDQPQHF.

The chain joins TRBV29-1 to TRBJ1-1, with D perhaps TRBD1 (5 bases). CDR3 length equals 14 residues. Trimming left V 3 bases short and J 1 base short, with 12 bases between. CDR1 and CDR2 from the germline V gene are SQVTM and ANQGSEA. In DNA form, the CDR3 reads TGCAGCGTTGACACACGGGGCGCGAACACTGAAGCTTTCTTT. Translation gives CSVDTRGANTEAFF.

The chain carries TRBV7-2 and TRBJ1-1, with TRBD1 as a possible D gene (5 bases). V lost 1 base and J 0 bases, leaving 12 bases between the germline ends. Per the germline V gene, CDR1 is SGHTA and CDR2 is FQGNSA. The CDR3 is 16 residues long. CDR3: CASSLVGGIMNTEAFF. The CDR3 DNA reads TGTGCCAGCAGCTTAGTTGGGGGGATCATGAACACTGAAGCTTTCTTT. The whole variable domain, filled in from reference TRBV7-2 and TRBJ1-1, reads GAGVSQSPSNKVTEKGKDVELRCDPISGHTALYWYRQSLGQGLEFLIYFQGNSAPDKSGLPSDRFSAERTGGSVSTLTIQRTQQEDSAVYLCASSLVGGIMNTEAFFGQGTRLTVV.

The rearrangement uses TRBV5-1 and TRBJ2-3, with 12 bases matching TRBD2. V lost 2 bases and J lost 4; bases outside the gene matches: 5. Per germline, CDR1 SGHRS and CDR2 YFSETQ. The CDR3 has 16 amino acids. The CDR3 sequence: CASSFRTSGVADTQYF. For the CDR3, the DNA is TGCGCCAGCAGCTTTAGGACTAGCGGGGTGGCAGATACGCAGTATTTT.

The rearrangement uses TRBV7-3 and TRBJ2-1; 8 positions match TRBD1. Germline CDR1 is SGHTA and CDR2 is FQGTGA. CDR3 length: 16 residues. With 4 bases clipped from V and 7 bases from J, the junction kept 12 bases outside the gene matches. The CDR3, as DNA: TGTGCCAGCAGCTCCCCGAGACAGGGGCTGAAGAATGAGCAGTTCTTC. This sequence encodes CASSSPRQGLKNEQFF. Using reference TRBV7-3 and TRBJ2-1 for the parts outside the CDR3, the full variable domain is GAGVSQTPSNKVTEKGKYVELRCDPISGHTALYWYRQSLGQGPEFLIYFQGTGAADDSGLPNDRFFAVRPEGSVSTLKIQRTERGDSAVYLCASSSPRQGLKNEQFFGPGTRLTVL.

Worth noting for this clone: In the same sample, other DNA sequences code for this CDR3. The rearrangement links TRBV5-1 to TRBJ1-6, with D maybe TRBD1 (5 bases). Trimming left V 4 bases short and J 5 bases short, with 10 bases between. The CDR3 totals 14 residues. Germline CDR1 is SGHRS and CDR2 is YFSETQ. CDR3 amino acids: CASSGGTDNSPLHF. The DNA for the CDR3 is TGCGCCAGCAGCGGCGGGACGGATAATTCACCCCTCCACTTT. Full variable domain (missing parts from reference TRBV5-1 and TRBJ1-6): KAGVTQTPRYLIKTRGQQVTLSCSPISGHRSVSWYQQTPGQGLQFLFEYFSETQRNKGNFPGRFSGRQFSNSRSEMNVSTLELGDSALYLCASSGGTDNSPLHFGNGTRLTVT.

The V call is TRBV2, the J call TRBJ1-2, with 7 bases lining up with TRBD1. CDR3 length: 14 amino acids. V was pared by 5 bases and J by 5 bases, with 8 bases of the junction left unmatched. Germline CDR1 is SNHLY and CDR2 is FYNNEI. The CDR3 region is CASSIRQGEYGYTF. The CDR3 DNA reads TGTGCCAGCAGTATACGACAGGGCGAATATGGCTACACCTTC.

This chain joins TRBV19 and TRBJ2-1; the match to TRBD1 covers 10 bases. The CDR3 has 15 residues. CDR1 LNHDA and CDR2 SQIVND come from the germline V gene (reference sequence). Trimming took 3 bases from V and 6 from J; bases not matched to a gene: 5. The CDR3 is CASSIRGQGSNEQFF. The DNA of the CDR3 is TGTGCCAGTAGTATTAGGGGACAGGGGTCCAATGAGCAGTTCTTC.

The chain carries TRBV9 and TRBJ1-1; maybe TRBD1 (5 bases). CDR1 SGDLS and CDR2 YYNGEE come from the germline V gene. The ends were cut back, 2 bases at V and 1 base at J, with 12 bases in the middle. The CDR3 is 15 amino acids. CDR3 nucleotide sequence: TGTGCCAGCAGCGTCCTACCGGACAAGAACACTGAAGCTTTCTTT. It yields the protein CASSVLPDKNTEAFF.

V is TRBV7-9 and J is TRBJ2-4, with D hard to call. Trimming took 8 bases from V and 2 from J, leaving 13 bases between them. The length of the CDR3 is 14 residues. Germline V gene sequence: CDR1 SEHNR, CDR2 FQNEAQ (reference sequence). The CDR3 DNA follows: TGTGCCAGCCGAGCTAAAGGGCCCAAAAACATTCAGTACTTC. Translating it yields CASRAKGPKNIQYF. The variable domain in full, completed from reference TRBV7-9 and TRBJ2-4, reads DTGVSQNPRHKITKRGQNVTFRCDPISEHNRLYWYRQTLGQGPEFLTYFQNEAQLEKSRLLSDRFSAERPKGSFSTLEIQRTEQGDSAMYLCASRAKGPKNIQYFGAGTRLSVL.

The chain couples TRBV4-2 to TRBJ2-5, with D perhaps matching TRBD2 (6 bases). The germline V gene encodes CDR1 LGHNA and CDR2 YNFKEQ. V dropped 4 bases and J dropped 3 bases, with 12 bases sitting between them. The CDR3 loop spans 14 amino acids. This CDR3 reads CASSPFLAEETQYF. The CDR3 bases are TGTGCCAGCAGCCCCTTCTTAGCGGAAGAGACCCAGTACTTC.

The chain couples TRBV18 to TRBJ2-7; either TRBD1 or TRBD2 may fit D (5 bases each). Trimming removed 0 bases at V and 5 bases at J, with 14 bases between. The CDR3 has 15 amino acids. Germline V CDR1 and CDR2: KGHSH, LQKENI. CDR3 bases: TGTGCCAGCTCACCACCGGGGACGGCTCTTAACGAGCAGTACTTC. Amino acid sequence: CASSPPGTALNEQYF.

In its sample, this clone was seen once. The CDR3 sequence is CASSFSGGGTFSYNEQFF. In DNA form, the CDR3 reads TGTGCCAGCAGCTTTTCCGGCGGGGGGACCTTCTCCTACAATGAGCAGTTCTTC. This chain uses TRBV7-3 with TRBJ2-1, with 8 bases matching TRBD2. The CDR3 has 18 residues. CDR1 is SGHTA, CDR2 FQGTGA, per germline. V was clipped by 3 bases and J by 0 bases; unmatched bases: 10.

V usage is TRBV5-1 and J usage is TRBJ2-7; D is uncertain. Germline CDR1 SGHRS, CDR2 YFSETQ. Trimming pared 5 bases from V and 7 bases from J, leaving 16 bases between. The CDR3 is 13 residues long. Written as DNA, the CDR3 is TGCGCCAGCAGGCCGGGTGGTTTGTGGGAGCAGTACTTC. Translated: CASRPGGLWEQYF.

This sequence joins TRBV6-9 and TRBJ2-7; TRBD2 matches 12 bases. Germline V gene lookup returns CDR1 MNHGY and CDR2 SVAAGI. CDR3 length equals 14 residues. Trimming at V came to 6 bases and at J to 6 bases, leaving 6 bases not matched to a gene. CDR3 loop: CASSLAGGLPEQYF. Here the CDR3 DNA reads TGTGCCAGCAGCCTAGCGGGGGGGCTACCCGAGCAGTACTTC.

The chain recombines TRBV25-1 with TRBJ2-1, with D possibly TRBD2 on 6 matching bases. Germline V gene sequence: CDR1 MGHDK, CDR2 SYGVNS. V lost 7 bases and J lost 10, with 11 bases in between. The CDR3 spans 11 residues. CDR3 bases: TGTGCCAGCACGGGACTCCGCGAGCAGTTCTTC. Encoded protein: CASTGLREQFF.